This passage covers 28 T cell receptor beta chains from one sample sequenced in a study of somatic mutations in cytotoxic T cells in rheumatoid arthritis (dated by TCRdb to about 2017). Preparation of the library involved the immunoSEQ multiplex PCR assay. Imported from immuneACCESS, the table was reduced by TCRdb to in-frame sequences with V and J called. These copies leave out some clones; in studies compared against another copy, an unresolved V gene accounts for under half, and the cause of the remainder is not known. A total of approximately 15,000 clones appear in this sample, around three quarters of them only once. Roughly 4.4% of the sample is taken by the ten largest. Sequencing was carried out using CD8+ T cells sorted from blood. Receptors originate from an adult with rheumatoid arthritis.

The chain couples TRBV19 to TRBJ2-7, with 11 bases fitting TRBD2. The V segment lost 8 bases and the J segment 3 bases; nucleotides outside the gene matches: 6. CDR3 size: 14 residues. Germline V lookup: CDR1 LNHDA, CDR2 SQIVND (reference sequence). CDR3 nucleotides: TGTGCCAGTTCCCCCGGGACTAGCGGCTACGAGCAGTACTTC. Its translation is CASSPGTSGYEQYF.

J is TRBJ2-3 and V is TRBV19, with D possibly being TRBD1 (6 bases). Germline CDR1 reads LNHDA; CDR2 reads SQIVND (reference sequence). V dropped 4 bases and J dropped 4 bases, with 18 bases sitting between them. This CDR3 comprises 16 residues. In nucleotides, the CDR3 is TGTGCCAGTAGTAGGTACGGAAGGGGGACATCAGATACGCAGTATTTT. It yields the protein CASSRYGRGTSDTQYF.

The CDR3 sequence: CASSTMASGWETQYF. Here the CDR3 DNA reads TGTGCCAGCAGTACAATGGCTAGCGGGTGGGAGACCCAGTACTTC. The gene calls are TRBV6-1 and TRBJ2-5, with 8 bases lining up with TRBD2. This CDR3 spans 15 amino acids. Unmatched junction bases numbered 10, after V lost 5 bases and J lost 5 bases. CDR1 MNHNS and CDR2 SASEGT come from the germline V gene.

The chain employs TRBV15 and TRBJ1-6; 7 bases are a match to TRBD1. Germline assignment: CDR1 LNHNV and CDR2 YYDKDF (reference sequence). This CDR3 is 13 amino acids long. Losses at the gene ends were 5 bases for V and 8 bases for J; bases not matched to a gene: 3. CDR3 amino acids: CATSGTDDSPLHF. In DNA form, the CDR3 reads TGTGCCACCAGCGGGACAGACGATTCACCCCTCCACTTT.

The V call is TRBV7-9, the J call TRBJ2-1; TRBD1 might be the D (5 bases). The CDR3 spans 13 residues. Germline V lookup: CDR1 SEHNR, CDR2 FQNEAQ (reference sequence). V gave up 7 bases and J gave up 8 bases, with 15 bases separating them. In DNA, the CDR3 is TGTGCCAGCACCCCCCCCAGGGATGATGAGCAGTTCTTC. It codes for CASTPPRDDEQFF.

This chain uses TRBV5-5 with TRBJ1-1; D remains ambiguous. Trimming shortened V by 8 bases and J by 3 bases, and 11 bases separated the two germline ends. The CDR3 runs to 12 residues. Looked up from germline, CDR1 is SGHKS and CDR2 is YYEKEE (reference sequence). The CDR3 sequence is CASLREDTEAFF. The CDR3 DNA sequence: TGTGCCAGTTTGAGGGAGGACACTGAAGCTTTCTTT.

This sequence joins TRBV6-6 and TRBJ2-7; no definite D call. Germline V lookup: CDR1 MNHNY, CDR2 SVGAGI (reference sequence). The CDR3 covers 11 residues. V lost 4 bases and J lost 3, with 4 bases in between. CDR3 residues: CASSSNYEQYF. CDR3 sequence (DNA): TGTGCCAGCAGTTCCAACTACGAGCAGTACTTC.

V and J are TRBV5-4 and TRBJ2-7; maybe TRBD1 (6 bases). The CDR3 consists of 14 residues. From germline, CDR1 is SGHNT and CDR2 YYREEE (reference sequence). V gave up 0 bases and J gave up 3 bases, with 10 bases separating them. The CDR3 bases are TGTGCCAGCAGCTTGGTGGGGGCCCACTACGAGCAGTACTTC. It specifies CASSLVGAHYEQYF.

This clone occurred once. CDR3 protein: CASGQRGFLTAFF. The CDR3 DNA reads TGTGCCAGCGGGCAGAGGGGGTTTCTTACGGCTTTCTTT. The V and J genes are TRBV5-4 and TRBJ1-1, with D possibly being TRBD1 (6 bases). This CDR3 has 13 amino acids. The V gene's germline CDR1 is SGHNT and CDR2 YYREEE (reference sequence). Between the trimmed V and J ends, which lost 7 bases and 11 bases, there was a span of 21 bases. Using reference TRBV5-4 and TRBJ1-1 for the parts outside the CDR3, the full variable domain is ETGVTQSPTHLIKTRGQQVTLRCSSQSGHNTVSWYQQALGQGPQFIFQYYREEENGRGNFPPRFSGLQFPNYSSELNVNALELDDSALYLCASGQRGFLTAFFGQGTRLTVV.

The chain uses TRBV18 and TRBJ1-6; D possibly corresponds to TRBD1 (6 bases). Germline V lookup: CDR1 KGHSH, CDR2 LQKENI. CDR3 length: 20 amino acids. V lost 6 bases to trimming and J lost 0 bases, with 24 bases between them. Here the CDR3 DNA reads TGTGCCAGCTCCAACACCACAGGGCGACTATCCTCCTCCTATAATTCACCCCTCCACTTT. It translates to CASSNTTGRLSSSYNSPLHF.

The gene calls are TRBV6-4 and TRBJ1-2; D is ambiguous. The CDR3 totals 16 residues. Germline-derived CDR1 and CDR2 are MRHNA and SNTAGT. V was pared by 0 bases and J by 8 bases, with 19 bases between. This CDR3 reads CASSDSTDLGSDGYTF. CDR3 nucleotide sequence: TGTGCCAGCAGTGACTCGACCGATCTGGGAAGCGACGGCTACACCTTC.

This sequence joins TRBV9 and TRBJ2-2, with 7 nucleotides matching TRBD2. V dropped 4 bases and J dropped 3; count of bases not matched to a gene: 9. Germline CDR1 is SGDLS and CDR2 is YYNGEE. CDR3 length equals 16 residues. The CDR3 region has the DNA TGTGCCAGCAGCCCCCATAGTGGGGGGGACACCGGGGAGCTGTTTTTT. It yields the protein CASSPHSGGDTGELFF.

The J gene is TRBJ2-1, the V gene TRBV5-1; 12 bases map to TRBD2. In germline, CDR1 is SGHRS, CDR2 YFSETQ. V was pared by 6 bases and J by 6 bases, with 4 bases of the junction left unmatched. There are 14 residues in the CDR3. This chain's CDR3 is CASKTSGGPNEQFF. The DNA for the CDR3 is TGCGCCAGCAAGACTAGCGGGGGACCCAATGAGCAGTTCTTC.

The chain employs TRBV11-2 and TRBJ2-1; D is unresolved. The ends were cut back, 5 bases at V and 8 bases at J, with 10 bases in the middle. CDR3 length: 12 amino acids. Germline V gene sequence: CDR1 SGHAT, CDR2 FQNNGV. This CDR3 reads CASSNLRDEQFF. The CDR3 DNA follows: TGTGCCAGCAGCAATCTAAGGGATGAGCAGTTCTTC.

This rearrangement joins TRBV11-2 to TRBJ2-2, with a weak D call TRBD2 (6 bases). The CDR3 extends over 13 amino acids. V was pared by 4 bases and J by 6 bases, with 9 bases between. Germline V gene sequence: CDR1 SGHAT, CDR2 FQNNGV. CDR3 nucleotide sequence: TGTGCCAGCAGCTCGGGACTCCCCGGGGAGCTGTTTTTT. Protein product: CASSSGLPGELFF.

This clone was counted only a few times. The chain recombines TRBV5-1 with TRBJ2-5; 12 nucleotides align to TRBD2. V lost 4 bases and J lost 2; bases outside the gene matches: 12. The CDR3 has 18 residues. CDR1 is SGHRS and CDR2 is YFSETQ in the germline V gene. The CDR3 loop is CASSATSGGFTVQETQYF. CDR3 nucleotides: TGCGCCAGCAGCGCCACTAGCGGGGGGTTCACCGTACAAGAGACCCAGTACTTC.

This rearrangement joins TRBV9 to TRBJ2-3; 11 bases align to TRBD2. CDR3 length equals 15 residues. In germline, CDR1 is SGDLS, CDR2 YYNGEE. With V trimmed by 3 bases and J by 5 bases, 5 bases remained unmatched. CDR3 coding DNA: TGTGCCAGCAGCGGTAGCGGGGGGGCTGGAGATACGCAGTATTTT. This codes for CASSGSGGAGDTQYF.

DNA for the CDR3: TGTGCCAGCAGCTACAGCACAGATACGCAGTATTTT. It encodes CASSYSTDTQYF. The genes are TRBV7-9 and TRBJ2-3; D is uncertain. V was shortened by 4 bases and J by 0 bases, with 2 bases between the two germline ends. The CDR3 contains 12 residues. Germline-derived CDR1 and CDR2 are SEHNR and FQNEAQ (reference sequence).

The chain uses TRBV28 and TRBJ2-7; 7 nucleotides agree with TRBD2. The V gene's germline CDR1 is MDHEN and CDR2 SYDVKM. This CDR3 comprises 14 residues. J gave up 2 bases and V 10 bases, and 11 bases lay outside the gene matches. CDR3 sequence (DNA): TGTGCCATTCATGGCGGGGGTGCCACCTACGAGCAGTACTTC. This gives the protein CAIHGGGATYEQYF. The full variable domain, its missing parts supplied by reference TRBV28 and TRBJ2-7, is DVKVTQSSRYLVKRTGEKVFLECVQDMDHENMFWYRQDPGLGLRLIYFSYDVKMKEKGDIPEGYSVSREKKERFSLILESASTNQTSMYLCAIHGGGATYEQYFGPGTRLTVT.

V gene TRBV6-5 combines with J gene TRBJ1-2, with D unclear. V was shortened by 6 bases and J by 8 bases, with 16 bases between the two germline ends. The CDR3 is made up of 13 amino acids. CDR1 is MNHEY and CDR2 is SVGAGI in the germline V gene. Here the CDR3 reads CASSNGPAGGYTF. The CDR3 bases are TGTGCCAGCAGCAACGGGCCCGCCGGGGGCTACACCTTC.

CDR3 amino acids: CASSYGQGGPYGYTF. The DNA for the CDR3 is TGTGCCAGCAGCTACGGACAGGGCGGCCCGTATGGCTACACCTTC. V gene TRBV5-4 combines with J gene TRBJ1-2; 8 nucleotides align to TRBD1. V shed 3 bases and J 5 bases; nucleotides not matched to a gene: 9. Germline CDR1 and CDR2: SGHNT and YYREEE (reference sequence). The CDR3 is made up of 15 amino acids.

Written as DNA, the CDR3 is TGTGCCAGCAGCCCCGGGACAGGGCAGCCCCAGCATTTT. Its protein product is CASSPGTGQPQHF. This rearrangement joins TRBV5-6 to TRBJ1-5; 9 bases agree with TRBD1. There are 13 residues in the CDR3. V lost 4 bases, J lost 7 bases, and 3 bases stayed unmatched. Germline values: CDR1 SGHDT, CDR2 YYEEEE.

The CDR3 bases are TGTGCCAGCAGCTCACGGACAGGGGCCTATGAAAAACTGTTTTTT. It codes for CASSSRTGAYEKLFF. The J gene is TRBJ1-4, the V gene TRBV7-6, with 9 bases lining up with TRBD1. Germline V gene lookup returns CDR1 SGHVS and CDR2 FNYEAQ. The CDR3 is made up of 15 amino acids. After removal of 4 bases from V and 6 bases from J, the junction contained 6 bases not matched to a gene.

This rearrangement joins TRBV30 to TRBJ1-2, with a weak D call TRBD1 (6 bases). Trimming cost V 4 bases and J 5 bases, with 14 bases left between them. Germline V gene data show CDR1 as GTSNPN and CDR2 as SVGIG (reference sequence). The CDR3 totals 13 residues. CDR3 loop: CAWNGFTGYGYTF. CDR3 coding DNA: TGTGCCTGGAACGGTTTTACAGGGTATGGCTACACCTTC.

This rearrangement joins TRBV4-1 to TRBJ2-7, with a weak D call TRBD1 (5 bases). Germline V CDR1 and CDR2: MGHRA, YSYEKL. The length of the CDR3 is 14 residues. Trimming removed 4 bases from V and 2 bases from J, with 12 bases in between. The CDR3: CASSPDIGAYEQYF. CDR3 bases: TGCGCCAGCAGCCCGGACATTGGGGCCTACGAGCAGTACTTC.

This chain connects TRBV6-1 to TRBJ2-5, with D possibly called TRBD1 or TRBD2 (5 bases each). CDR3 length: 16 amino acids. The V gene lost 0 bases and the J gene lost 4 bases, with 15 bases spanning the gap. Germline V gives CDR1 MNHNS, CDR2 SASEGT. The chain's CDR3 is CASSEATEGIGETQYF. The CDR3, as DNA: TGTGCCAGCAGTGAAGCGACAGAGGGAATAGGAGAGACCCAGTACTTC.

The J gene is TRBJ1-5, the V gene TRBV27; D is undetermined. Trimming cost V 5 bases and J 5 bases, with 13 bases left between them. The CDR3 has 14 residues. CDR1 and CDR2 from the germline V gene are MNHEY and SMNVEV (reference sequence). The CDR3 region has the DNA TGTGCCAGCAGTAAGGTGCAGGACCATCAGCCCCAGCATTTT. Its protein is CASSKVQDHQPQHF.

The chain uses TRBV19 and TRBJ1-1; no clear D gene. In germline, CDR1 is LNHDA, CDR2 SQIVND (reference sequence). The CDR3 loop spans 14 amino acids. V lost 5 bases to trimming and J lost 1 base, with 11 bases between them. CDR3 sequence: CASSREGQNTEAFF. The CDR3 nucleotides read TGTGCCAGTAGTCGGGAAGGGCAGAACACTGAAGCTTTCTTT.